This TCR beta chain was recorded in a study of T cell responses to AZD1222 COVID-19 vaccine. Study-wide results and limits: It was only after the peak T cell response that any repertoires were sampled. Donors, mostly white British, included more females; clonal diversity was possibly underestimated. Dominant at 160-218 and 743-854, vaccine-associated CD4 TCRs also spanned spike.

Concerning this clone itself: No antigen is known for it.

The assay was immunoSEQ multiplex PCR, and TCRdb's table has in-frame clones only and misses some. The table has tens of thousands of clones, roughly 87% seen once. The CDR3 is 16 residues long. Germline lookup yields CDR1 MDHEN and CDR2 SYDVKM. V gave up 8 bases and J gave up 8 bases; unmatched junction bases: 19. The source of this sequence is an adult in good health. The V call is TRBV28, the J call TRBJ1-2; 8 bases match TRBD1. The specimen was peripheral blood, collected on day 0 of MenACWY control vaccination. The CDR3 spells CASYESRTGPLGGYTF. CDR3 coding DNA: TGTGCCAGCTATGAGTCCCGGACAGGGCCTCTGGGGGGCTACACCTTC.